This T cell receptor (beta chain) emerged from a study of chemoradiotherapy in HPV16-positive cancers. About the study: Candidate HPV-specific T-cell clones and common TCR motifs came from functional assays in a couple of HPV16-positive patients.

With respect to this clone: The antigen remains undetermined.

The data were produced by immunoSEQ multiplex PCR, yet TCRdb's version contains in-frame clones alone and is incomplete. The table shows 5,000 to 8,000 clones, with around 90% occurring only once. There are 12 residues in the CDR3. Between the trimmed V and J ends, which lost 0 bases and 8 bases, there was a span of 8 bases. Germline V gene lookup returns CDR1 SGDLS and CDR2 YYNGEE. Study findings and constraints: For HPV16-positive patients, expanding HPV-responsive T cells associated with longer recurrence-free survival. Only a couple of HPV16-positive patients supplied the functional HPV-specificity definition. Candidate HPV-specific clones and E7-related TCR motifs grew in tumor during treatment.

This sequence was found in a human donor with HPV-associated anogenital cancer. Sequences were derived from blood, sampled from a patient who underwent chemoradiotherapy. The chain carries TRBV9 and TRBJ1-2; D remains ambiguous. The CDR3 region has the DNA TGTGCCAGCAGCGTAGGTCTCAACGGCTACACCTTC. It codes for CASSVGLNGYTF.